One and the same sample provided the 19 T cell receptor beta chains below, sequenced in a study of blood T cell repertoires in COVID-19. Some clones are missing from TCRdb's copy, which holds only in-frame ones; the method was immunoSEQ multiplex PCR. The sample has tens of thousands of clones, roughly three quarters seen once. Material for sequencing was peripheral blood. The source of these receptors is a man in his fifties or sixties with active or convalescent COVID-19.

This clone occurred once. The chain uses TRBV10-3 and TRBJ1-1; 7 positions match TRBD1. The CDR3 covers 14 residues. V dropped 6 bases and J dropped 0; count of bases not matched to a gene: 4. Germline V gene sequence: CDR1 ENHRY, CDR2 SYGVKD. CDR3 bases: TGTGCCATCAGGAGGACAGGCATGAACACTGAAGCTTTCTTT. It is translated as CAIRRTGMNTEAFF.

The chain carries TRBV4-1 and TRBJ2-1, with D possibly being TRBD2 (6 bases). The CDR3 spans 16 residues. The V and J ends lost 1 base and 8 bases respectively, with 18 bases between them. Germline assignment: CDR1 MGHRA and CDR2 YSYEKL. CDR3 in DNA: TGCGCCAGCAGCCAAGGGCTAGCGAGAGGGGCGCATGAGCAGTTCTTC. Amino acid sequence: CASSQGLARGAHEQFF.

The chain recombines TRBV5-4 with TRBJ2-6, with 9 bases fitting TRBD1. There are 19 residues in the CDR3. J lost 0 bases, V lost 4 bases, and 11 bases had no gene match. Germline CDR1 is SGHNT and CDR2 is YYREEE (reference sequence). The CDR3 loop reads CASSTGTGGGYSGANVLTF. CDR3 sequence (DNA): TGTGCCAGCAGCACAGGCACAGGGGGCGGATACTCTGGGGCCAACGTCCTGACTTTC.

The chain combines TRBV27 with TRBJ1-2; 8 nucleotides line up with TRBD1. Germline CDR1 reads MNHEY; CDR2 reads SMNVEV (reference sequence). V shed 5 bases and J 7 bases; nucleotides not matched to a gene: 9. The CDR3 contains 14 residues. CDR3 loop: CASSLLQGAGGYTF. The CDR3 bases are TGTGCCAGCAGTCTGCTCCAGGGGGCCGGTGGCTACACCTTC.

The chain links TRBV5-1 to TRBJ2-7, with 12 nucleotides matching TRBD1. V lost 3 bases and J lost 5; bases outside the gene matches: 3. Germline V CDR1 and CDR2: SGHRS, YFSETQ. The CDR3 runs to 14 residues. The CDR3 region is CASSSGQGANEQYF. The CDR3 region has the DNA TGCGCCAGCAGCTCGGGACAGGGGGCCAACGAGCAGTACTTC.

The chain combines TRBV29-1 with TRBJ1-1; TRBD1 aligns across 8 bases. CDR1 and CDR2 (germline): SQVTM, ANQGSEA. V trimming: 2 bases; J trimming: 5 bases; junction bases outside the gene matches: 13. CDR3 length equals 16 residues. CDR3 DNA sequence: TGCAGCGTTGAAAGGAGAACAGGGGGTTACGGAACTGAAGCTTTCTTT. As protein: CSVERRTGGYGTEAFF.

The CDR3 coding sequence is TGTGCCAGCAGCCCCGTTGTAGGGGGTAATTCACCCCTCCACTTT. This encodes CASSPVVGGNSPLHF. V is TRBV6-5 and J is TRBJ1-6; D might be TRBD1 (6 bases). Trimming removed 6 bases from V and 6 bases from J, with 15 bases in between. Germline V gives CDR1 MNHEY, CDR2 SVGAGI. This CDR3 has 15 residues.

The genes are TRBV5-1 and TRBJ2-7; D may be TRBD1 (6 bases). The CDR3 covers 14 residues. V was clipped by 7 bases and J by 0 bases, with 14 bases between them. Germline values: CDR1 SGHRS, CDR2 YFSETQ. CDR3 in DNA: TGCGCCAGCGGCCGGGACACTGGCTCCTACGAGCAGTACTTC. It translates to CASGRDTGSYEQYF.

The chain is built from TRBV28 and TRBJ1-4, with TRBD1 matching over 7 bases. Looked up from germline, CDR1 is MDHEN and CDR2 is SYDVKM. The ends lost 6 bases at V and 10 bases at J; junction bases unmatched: 26. The CDR3 is 19 amino acids. The CDR3 nucleotides are TGTGCCAGCAGCGACACCTCGACAGGGAAAGACCCTCTGGGTGCAAAACTGTTTTTT. Amino acids: CASSDTSTGKDPLGAKLFF.

This clone was counted only a few times. This chain links TRBV13 with TRBJ2-1, with 7 nucleotides matching TRBD2. Germline CDR1 reads PRHDT; CDR2 reads FYEKMQ (reference sequence). The CDR3 consists of 13 residues. J was trimmed by 9 bases and V by 4 bases; bases with no gene match: 6. This CDR3 reads CASSSTSDPEQFF. CDR3 sequence (DNA): TGTGCCAGCAGCTCCACTAGCGACCCTGAGCAGTTCTTC.

The table lists this clone with a few counts. This chain uses TRBV19 with TRBJ1-2; 10 nucleotides line up with TRBD1. J was trimmed by 3 bases and V by 5 bases; bases with no gene match: 3. The CDR3 length is 14 residues. Germline lookup yields CDR1 LNHDA and CDR2 SQIVND (reference sequence). The CDR3 DNA reads TGTGCCAGTAGTCCTGGACAGGGGGACTATGGCTACACCTTC. This translates into CASSPGQGDYGYTF.

About this clone itself: Other DNA sequences within the sample encode an identical CDR3. The J gene is TRBJ2-3, the V gene TRBV7-3; D possibly corresponds to TRBD2 (6 bases). There are 14 residues in the CDR3. Looked up from germline, CDR1 is SGHTA and CDR2 is FQGTGA. The V end was cut by 3 bases, the J end by 2 bases, with 9 bases between. DNA for the CDR3: TGTGCCAGCAGCTTGGGGGGTACCACAGATACGCAGTATTTT. Amino acid sequence: CASSLGGTTDTQYF.

This chain uses TRBV18 with TRBJ2-3, with 7 bases that match TRBD2. Germline CDR1 and CDR2: KGHSH and LQKENI. The V segment lost 3 bases and the J segment 8 bases; nucleotides outside the gene matches: 11. The CDR3 is 15 residues long. The CDR3, as DNA: TGTGCCAGCTCACCCAGCGGGGAGATACGTGTTACGCAGTATTTT. Its protein product is CASSPSGEIRVTQYF.

The chain links TRBV5-1 to TRBJ1-2; possibly TRBD1 for D (6 bases). The germline V and J ends were trimmed by 1 base and 0 bases, with 10 bases remaining between them. The CDR3 covers 15 residues. Germline values: CDR1 SGHRS, CDR2 YFSETQ. DNA for the CDR3: TGCGCCAGCAGCTTGACACAGGGAGCTAACTATGGCTACACCTTC. This codes for CASSLTQGANYGYTF.

This clone has only a few counts. This chain joins TRBV24-1 and TRBJ2-1; TRBD1 agrees at 8 bases. The CDR3 runs to 14 residues. Trimming at V came to 4 bases and at J to 15 bases, leaving 13 bases not matched to a gene. Germline V gene data show CDR1 as KGHDR and CDR2 as SFDVKD. The CDR3 region has the DNA TGTGCCACCAGTGACCCACGGGACAGGACAATGCGGTTCTTC. Protein: CATSDPRDRTMRFF.

The chain uses TRBV6-6 and TRBJ2-3; D perhaps matches TRBD2 (5 bases). V shed 8 bases and J shed 1 base, with 13 bases lying between them. Per germline, CDR1 MNHNY and CDR2 SVGAGI (reference sequence). The CDR3 is 14 residues long. This CDR3 is CASVLGVGTDTQYF. DNA for the CDR3: TGTGCCAGCGTCCTCGGGGTTGGCACAGATACGCAGTATTTT.

This rearrangement joins TRBV10-3 to TRBJ1-3; no clear D. V was shortened by 0 bases and J by 0 bases, with 12 bases between the two germline ends. Germline-derived CDR1 and CDR2 are ENHRY and SYGVKD. The CDR3 totals 17 residues. CDR3 loop: CAISESQSRSSGNTIYF. CDR3 DNA sequence: TGTGCCATCAGTGAGTCTCAATCCCGGAGCTCTGGAAACACCATATATTTT.

This chain connects TRBV21-1 to TRBJ2-7; TRBD2 reflects the table's D call only, with no check against the DNA. TRBV21-1 is noted as a pseudogene. The CDR3 consists of 15 residues. The CDR3 bases are TGTGCCAGCCACCTAGGGAGGAGATCCCTCTACGAGCAGTACTTC. Amino acid sequence: CASHLGRRSLYEQYF.

The chain links TRBV7-2 to TRBJ1-1, with D possibly TRBD1 on 6 matching bases. Germline CDR1 and CDR2: SGHTA and FQGNSA. The CDR3 is made up of 15 amino acids. Trimming left V 5 bases short and J 8 bases short, with 21 bases between. The CDR3 protein is CASSQRGGRFKEAFF. The CDR3 coding sequence is TGTGCCAGCAGCCAGAGGGGGGGCCGGTTCAAAGAAGCTTTCTTT.